These T cell receptor beta chains were read from a single sample in a study of post-analysis software for immune sequencing data. TCRdb recomputed calls from the PCR reads with MiXCR, one row per CDR3 protein. Among under 650,000 distinct CDR3 sequences listed, 44% were seen once. Input material: blood. The receptors shown here come from a girl aged 10 to 17 with multiple sclerosis. Both conserved end residues are part of each CDR3. The order of the fields is J gene, D gene, clone size, V gene, CDR3 protein, CDR3 DNA. A D gene is named only where the DNA matches it firmly. Clone size is not always given. Where it is, it says once, few, many or a class for expanded clones.

>TRBJ1-2|NA|NA|TRBV5-5
CASSLGRNANYGYTF
TGTGCCAGCAGCTTGGGCAGGAATGCTAACTATGGCTACACCTTC
>TRBJ2-1|NA|NA|TRBV20-1
CSASQSGTPFLNEQFF
TGCAGTGCTAGTCAGTCAGGGACACCCTTCCTAAATGAGCAGTTCTTC
>TRBJ2-7|NA|few|TRBV12-3/TRBV12-4
CASTPGGVYEQYF
TGTGCCAGCACCCCAGGGGGGGTCTACGAGCAGTACTTC
>TRBJ2-7|NA|NA|TRBV20-1
CSARSPPGYEQYF
TGCAGTGCTAGATCCCCACCGGGGTACGAGCAGTACTTC
>TRBJ2-7|NA|NA|TRBV3-1
CASSQEGGANEQYF
TGTGCCAGCAGCCAAGAAGGGGGGGCAAACGAGCAGTACTTC
>TRBJ1-2|NA|NA|TRBV29-1
CSAGVNYGYTF
TGCAGCGCTGGGGTTAACTATGGCTACACCTTC
>TRBJ2-1|TRBD2|NA|TRBV28
CASSFSGDPGGEQFF
TGTGCCAGCAGTTTCTCGGGAGACCCGGGGGGGGAGCAGTTCTTC
>TRBJ2-3|TRBD2|once|TRBV10-3
CAISVERGNTDTQYF
TGTGCCATCAGTGTCGAGCGGGGAAACACAGATACGCAGTATTTT
>TRBJ2-7|TRBD1|NA|TRBV5-1
CASSLEAGGSYEQYF
TGCGCCAGCAGCTTGGAGGCAGGGGGCTCCTACGAGCAGTACTTC
>TRBJ1-2|NA|few|TRBV10-3
CACGGVDYGYTF
TGTGCCTGCGGGGGCGTGGACTATGGCTACACCTTC
>TRBJ2-3|NA|once|TRBV5-1
CASSLEGSPTDTQYF
TGCGCCAGCAGCTTGGAGGGGTCCCCCACAGATACGCAGTATTTT
>TRBJ2-1|NA|few|TRBV7-9
CASSRGPRQFF
TGTGCCAGCAGCAGAGGACCGCGGCAGTTCTTC
>TRBJ2-3|NA|NA|TRBV11-2
CASSSGGATQYF
TGTGCCAGCAGCTCCGGTGGGGCTACGCAGTATTTT
>TRBJ2-7|NA|NA|TRBV12-3/TRBV12-4
CASVGHPYEQYF
TGTGCCAGCGTTGGACACCCCTACGAGCAGTACTTC
>TRBJ2-7|NA|NA|TRBV5-1
CASSTGWDEQYF
TGCGCCAGCAGCACGGGTTGGGACGAGCAGTACTTC
>TRBJ2-1|TRBD2|many|TRBV6-4
CASSQTSEGNEQFF
TGTGCCAGCAGTCAGACTAGCGAAGGTAATGAGCAGTTCTTC
>TRBJ2-1|TRBD2|NA|TRBV12-3/TRBV12-4
CASSLESSGRAEQFF
TGTGCCAGCAGTTTAGAGTCTAGCGGGAGGGCGGAGCAGTTCTTC
>TRBJ2-1|TRBD2|NA|TRBV6-6
CASTFKAGGRNEQFF
TGTGCCAGCACCTTCAAAGCGGGAGGGAGAAATGAGCAGTTCTTC
>TRBJ2-1|TRBD1|NA|TRBV7-2
CASSLEGAAGGHEQFF
TGTGCCAGCAGCTTAGAGGGGGCGGCAGGGGGCCATGAGCAGTTCTTC
>TRBJ2-7|TRBD2|NA|TRBV12-3/TRBV12-4
CASTGRTSGSYEQYF
TGTGCCAGCACTGGGCGTACTAGCGGCTCCTACGAGCAGTACTTC
>TRBJ2-7|NA|NA|TRBV6-5
CASRRTSSPVTYEQYF
TGTGCCAGCAGACGAACTAGCTCCCCCGTAACCTACGAGCAGTACTTC
>TRBJ2-1|NA|NA|TRBV29-1
CSATRGGDEQFF
TGCAGCGCTACCCGAGGGGGGGATGAGCAGTTCTTC
>TRBJ1-2|NA|few|TRBV29-1
CSVELTGYGYTF
TGCAGCGTTGAGTTGACGGGATATGGCTACACCTTC
>TRBJ2-1|TRBD1|few|TRBV7-8
CASSPGQGAFNEQFF
TGTGCCAGCAGCCCGGGACAGGGGGCTTTCAATGAGCAGTTCTTC
>TRBJ1-2|NA|few|TRBV5-1
CASSLAGGTPYGYTF
TGCGCCAGCAGCTTGGCCGGCGGGACGCCCTATGGCTACACCTTC
>TRBJ1-3|NA|NA|TRBV3-1
CASSHQGRGNTIYF
TGTGCCAGCAGCCATCAGGGCCGAGGAAACACCATATATTTT